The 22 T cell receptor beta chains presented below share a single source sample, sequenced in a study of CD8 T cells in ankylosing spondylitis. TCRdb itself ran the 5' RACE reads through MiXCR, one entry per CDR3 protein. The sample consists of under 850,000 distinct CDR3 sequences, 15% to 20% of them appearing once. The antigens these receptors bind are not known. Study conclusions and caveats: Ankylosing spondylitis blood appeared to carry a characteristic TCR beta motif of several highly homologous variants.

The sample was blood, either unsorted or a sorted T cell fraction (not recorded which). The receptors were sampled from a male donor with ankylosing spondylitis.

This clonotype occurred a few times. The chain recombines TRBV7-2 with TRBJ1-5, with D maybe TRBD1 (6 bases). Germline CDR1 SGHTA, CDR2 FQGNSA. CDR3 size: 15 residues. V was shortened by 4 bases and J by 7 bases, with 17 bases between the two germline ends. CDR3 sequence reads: CASSSTGQTGQPQHF. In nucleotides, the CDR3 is TGTGCCAGCAGCTCAACCGGACAGACGGGGCAGCCCCAGCATTTT.

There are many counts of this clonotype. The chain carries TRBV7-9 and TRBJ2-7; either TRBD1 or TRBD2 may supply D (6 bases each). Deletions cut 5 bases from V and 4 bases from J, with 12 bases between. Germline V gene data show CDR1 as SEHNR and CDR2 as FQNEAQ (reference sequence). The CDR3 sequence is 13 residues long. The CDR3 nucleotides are TGTGCCAGCAGCCCGGGGGCCAGTTACGAGCAGTACTTC. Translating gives CASSPGASYEQYF.

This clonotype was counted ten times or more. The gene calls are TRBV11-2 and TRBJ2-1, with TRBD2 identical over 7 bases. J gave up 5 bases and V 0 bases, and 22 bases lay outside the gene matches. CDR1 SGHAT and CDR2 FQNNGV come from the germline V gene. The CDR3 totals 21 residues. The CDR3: CASSLDRHFRRSSGANNEQFF. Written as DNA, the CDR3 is TGTGCCAGCAGCTTAGATCGTCATTTCCGTAGGTCCAGCGGGGCAAACAATGAGCAGTTCTTC.

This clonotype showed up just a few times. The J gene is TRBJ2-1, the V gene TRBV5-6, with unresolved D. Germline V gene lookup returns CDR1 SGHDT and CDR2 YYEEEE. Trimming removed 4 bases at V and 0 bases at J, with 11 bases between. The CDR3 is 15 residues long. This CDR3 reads CASSRTESSYNEQFF. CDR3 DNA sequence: TGTGCCAGCAGCCGAACTGAGAGCTCCTACAATGAGCAGTTCTTC.

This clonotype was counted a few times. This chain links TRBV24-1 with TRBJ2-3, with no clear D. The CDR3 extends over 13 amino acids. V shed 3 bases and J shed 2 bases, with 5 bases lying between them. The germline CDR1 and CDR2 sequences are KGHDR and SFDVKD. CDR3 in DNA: TGTGCCACCAGTGATACTAACACAGATACGCAGTATTTT. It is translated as CATSDTNTDTQYF.

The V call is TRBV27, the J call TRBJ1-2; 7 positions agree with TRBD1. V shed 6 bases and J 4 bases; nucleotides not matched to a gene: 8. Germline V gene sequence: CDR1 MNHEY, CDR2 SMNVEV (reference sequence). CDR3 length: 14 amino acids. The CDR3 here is CASRPVDRTYGYTF. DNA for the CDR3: TGTGCCAGCAGACCGGTGGACAGGACCTATGGCTACACCTTC.

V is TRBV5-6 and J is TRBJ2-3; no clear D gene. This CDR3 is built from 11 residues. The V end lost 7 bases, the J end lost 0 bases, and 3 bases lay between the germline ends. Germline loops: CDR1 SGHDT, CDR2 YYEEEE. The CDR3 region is CASESTDTQYF. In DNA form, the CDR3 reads TGTGCCAGCGAAAGCACAGATACGCAGTATTTT.

The CDR3 region has the DNA TGTGCCAGCAGCTTAGGTAGGGTAGAGCAAGAGACCCAGTACTTC. It translates to CASSLGRVEQETQYF. The chain couples TRBV7-9 to TRBJ2-5; D is undetermined. The CDR3 contains 15 residues. Trimming left V 1 base short and J 2 bases short, with 11 bases between. Germline assignment: CDR1 SEHNR and CDR2 FQNEAQ (reference sequence).

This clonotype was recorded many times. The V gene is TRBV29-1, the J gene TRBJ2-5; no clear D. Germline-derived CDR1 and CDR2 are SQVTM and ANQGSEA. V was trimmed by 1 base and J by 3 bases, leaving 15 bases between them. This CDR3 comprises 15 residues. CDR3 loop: CSVEGGRSAEETQYF. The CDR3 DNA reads TGCAGCGTTGAAGGAGGCAGGTCTGCGGAAGAGACCCAGTACTTC.

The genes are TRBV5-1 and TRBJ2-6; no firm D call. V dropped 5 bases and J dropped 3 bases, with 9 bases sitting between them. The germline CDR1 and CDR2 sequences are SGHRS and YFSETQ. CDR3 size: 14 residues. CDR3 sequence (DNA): TGCGCCAGCAGATCCCGGGTTGGGGCCAACGTCCTGACTTTC. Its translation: CASRSRVGANVLTF.

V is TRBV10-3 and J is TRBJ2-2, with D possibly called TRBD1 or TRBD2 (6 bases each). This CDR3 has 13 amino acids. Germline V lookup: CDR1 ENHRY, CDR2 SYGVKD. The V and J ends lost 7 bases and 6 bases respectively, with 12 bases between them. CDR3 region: CAITEGEAGELFF. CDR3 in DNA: TGTGCCATCACCGAGGGGGAGGCCGGGGAGCTGTTTTTT.

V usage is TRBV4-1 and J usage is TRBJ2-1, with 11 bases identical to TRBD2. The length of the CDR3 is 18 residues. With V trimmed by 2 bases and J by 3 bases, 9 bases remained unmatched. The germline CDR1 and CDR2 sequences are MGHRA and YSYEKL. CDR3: CASSQLAGGGDLYNEQFF. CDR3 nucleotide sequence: TGCGCCAGCAGCCAACTAGCGGGAGGCGGGGACCTCTACAATGAGCAGTTCTTC.

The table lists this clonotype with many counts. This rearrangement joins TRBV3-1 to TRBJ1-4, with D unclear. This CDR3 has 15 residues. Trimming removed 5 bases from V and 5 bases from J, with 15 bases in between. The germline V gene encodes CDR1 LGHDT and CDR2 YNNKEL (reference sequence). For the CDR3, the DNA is TGTGCCAGCAGCGAACAAGGACGGTCGAATGAAAAACTGTTTTTT. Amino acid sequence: CASSEQGRSNEKLFF.

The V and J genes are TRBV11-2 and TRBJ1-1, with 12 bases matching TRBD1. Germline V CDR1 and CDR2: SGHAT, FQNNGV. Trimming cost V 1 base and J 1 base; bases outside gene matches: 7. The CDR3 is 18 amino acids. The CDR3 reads CASSLVPGTGGWNTEAFF. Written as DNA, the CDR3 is TGTGCCAGCAGCTTAGTACCGGGGACAGGGGGCTGGAACACTGAAGCTTTCTTT.

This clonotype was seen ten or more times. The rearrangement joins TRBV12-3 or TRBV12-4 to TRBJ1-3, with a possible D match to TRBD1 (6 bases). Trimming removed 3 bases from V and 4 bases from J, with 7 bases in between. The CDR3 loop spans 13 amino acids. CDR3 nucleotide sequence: TGTGCCAGCAGTTTGGGACACGGAAACACCATATATTTT. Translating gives CASSLGHGNTIYF.

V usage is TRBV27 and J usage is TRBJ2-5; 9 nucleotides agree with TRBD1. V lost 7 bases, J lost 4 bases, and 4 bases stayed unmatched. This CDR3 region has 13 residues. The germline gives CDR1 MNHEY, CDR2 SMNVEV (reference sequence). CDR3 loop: CASTGTGLETQYF. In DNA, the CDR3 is TGTGCCAGCACCGGGACAGGGCTAGAGACCCAGTACTTC.

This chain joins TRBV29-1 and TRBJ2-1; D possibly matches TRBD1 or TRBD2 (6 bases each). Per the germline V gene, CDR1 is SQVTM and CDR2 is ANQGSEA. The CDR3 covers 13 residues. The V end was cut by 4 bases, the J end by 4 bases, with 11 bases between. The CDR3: CSVGQGRYNEQFF. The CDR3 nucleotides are TGCAGCGTTGGTCAGGGGAGGTACAATGAGCAGTTCTTC.

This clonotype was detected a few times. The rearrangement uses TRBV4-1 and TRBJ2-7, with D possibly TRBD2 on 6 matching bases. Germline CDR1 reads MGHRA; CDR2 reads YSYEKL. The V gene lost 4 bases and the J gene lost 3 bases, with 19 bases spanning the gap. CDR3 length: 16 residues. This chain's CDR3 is CASSPIQMRDHYEQYF. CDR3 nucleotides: TGCGCCAGCAGCCCGATCCAAATGCGGGACCACTACGAGCAGTACTTC.

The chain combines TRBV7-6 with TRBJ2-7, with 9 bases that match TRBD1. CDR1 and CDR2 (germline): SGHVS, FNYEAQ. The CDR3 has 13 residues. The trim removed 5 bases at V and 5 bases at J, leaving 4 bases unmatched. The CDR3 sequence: CASSPDRGNEQYF. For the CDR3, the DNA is TGTGCCAGCAGCCCTGACAGGGGGAACGAGCAGTACTTC.

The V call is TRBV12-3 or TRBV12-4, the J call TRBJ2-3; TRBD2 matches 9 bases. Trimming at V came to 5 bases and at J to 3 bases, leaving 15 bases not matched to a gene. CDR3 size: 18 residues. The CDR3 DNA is TGTGCCAGCAGTCTCCGGCTTGGCGGGGGGGCCAGTACAGATACGCAGTATTTT. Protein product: CASSLRLGGGASTDTQYF.

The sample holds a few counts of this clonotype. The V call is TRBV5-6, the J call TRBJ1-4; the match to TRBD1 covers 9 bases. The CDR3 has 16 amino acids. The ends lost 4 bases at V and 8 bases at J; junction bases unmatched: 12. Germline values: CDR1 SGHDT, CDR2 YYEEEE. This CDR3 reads CASSLRTGAVKEKLFF. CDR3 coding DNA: TGTGCCAGCAGCCTCCGGACAGGGGCTGTGAAGGAAAAACTGTTTTTT.

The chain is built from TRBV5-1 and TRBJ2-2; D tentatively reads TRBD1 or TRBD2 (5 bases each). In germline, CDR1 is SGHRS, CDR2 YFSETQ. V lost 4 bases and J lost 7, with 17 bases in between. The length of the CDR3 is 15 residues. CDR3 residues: CASSPLGTEGGELFF. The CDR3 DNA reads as TGCGCCAGCAGCCCTCTAGGGACCGAGGGCGGGGAGCTGTTTTTT.